Below are 17 T cell receptor beta chains sequenced from a single sample in a study of shared clonotypes between healthy human individuals. Generated by immunoSEQ multiplex PCR, the TCRdb table keeps only in-frame clones and is missing some. The sample holds about 1.5 million clones, 98% seen once. Sample: naive CD4+ T cells sorted from blood. Subset indicated: CD45RA+ positively selected. The receptors were sampled from a man aged 25-40 years in good health.

This sequence joins TRBV7-6 and TRBJ2-2; 9 positions agree with TRBD2. V lost 5 bases, J lost 7 bases, and 8 bases stayed unmatched. CDR3 size: 15 residues. Germline lookup yields CDR1 SGHVS and CDR2 FNYEAQ. Here the CDR3 DNA reads TGTGCCAGCAGCCCCACTATGCGGGAGGGCGGGGAGCTGTTTTTT. Translated, it gives CASSPTMREGGELFF.

CDR3 sequence: CASSRGTSFSETQYF. The CDR3, as DNA: TGTGCCAGCAGCCGCGGGACTAGTTTTTCAGAGACCCAGTACTTC. The rearrangement links TRBV7-8 to TRBJ2-5, with 8 positions matching TRBD2. From germline, CDR1 is SGHVS and CDR2 FQNEAQ. This CDR3 has 15 amino acids. The trim removed 5 bases at V and 4 bases at J, leaving 9 bases unmatched.

Comment on this clone: Distinct nucleotide sequences in the sample also encode this CDR3. The rearrangement joins TRBV6-5 to TRBJ2-5, with 10 bases matching TRBD2. Losses at the gene ends were 0 bases for V and 7 bases for J; bases not matched to a gene: 2. Germline CDR1 is MNHEY and CDR2 is SVGAGI. The CDR3 consists of 14 residues. The CDR3 is CASSYSSGGRTQYF. The CDR3 nucleotides read TGTGCCAGCAGTTACTCTAGCGGGGGGAGGACCCAGTACTTC.

V gene TRBV25-1 combines with J gene TRBJ2-2; 7 nucleotides agree with TRBD2. The V segment lost 7 bases and the J segment 3 bases; nucleotides outside the gene matches: 11. Germline V gene lookup returns CDR1 MGHDK and CDR2 SYGVNS. This CDR3 spans 16 amino acids. CDR3 residues: CASTGGGPRDTGELFF. The CDR3 nucleotides read TGTGCCAGCACCGGGGGAGGGCCTAGGGACACCGGGGAGCTGTTTTTT.

This chain connects TRBV6-1 to TRBJ2-7, with D tentatively TRBD2 (5 bases). The V and J ends lost 2 bases and 6 bases respectively, with 14 bases between them. The CDR3 covers 14 residues. Germline CDR1 is MNHNS and CDR2 is SASEGT. The CDR3 is CASSEMDVGSEQYF. Here the CDR3 DNA reads TGTGCCAGCAGTGAAATGGATGTTGGGAGCGAGCAGTACTTC.

The gene calls are TRBV30 and TRBJ1-5; D not certain. CDR1 is GTSNPN, CDR2 SVGIG, per germline (reference sequence). Trimming removed 3 bases from V and 1 base from J, with 7 bases in between. The CDR3 loop spans 13 amino acids. The chain's CDR3 is CAWSPTSNQPQHF. DNA of the CDR3: TGTGCCTGGAGCCCAACCAGCAATCAGCCCCAGCATTTT.

The chain links TRBV4-1 to TRBJ2-7; no definite D call. CDR3 length equals 16 residues. V lost 3 bases, J lost 4 bases, and 19 bases lay in between. Germline V CDR1 and CDR2: MGHRA, YSYEKL. CDR3: CASSHLDGPAYYEQYF. The DNA of the CDR3 is TGCGCCAGCAGCCATCTCGATGGACCAGCCTATTACGAGCAGTACTTC.

This chain uses TRBV18 with TRBJ2-7, with D perhaps assigned TRBD1 or TRBD2 (6 bases each). Germline assignment: CDR1 KGHSH and CDR2 LQKENI. V was clipped by 2 bases and J by 13 bases, with 18 bases between them. This CDR3 contains 13 residues. CDR3 coding DNA: TGTGCCAGCTCACCAACGGGGGCTACGGAGGGATACTTC. Translated, it gives CASSPTGATEGYF.

The genes are TRBV5-1 and TRBJ2-1; D not certain. Germline CDR1 and CDR2: SGHRS and YFSETQ. CDR3 length: 14 residues. V was clipped by 4 bases and J by 8 bases, with 16 bases between them. CDR3 amino acids: CASSPKDQIYEQFF. DNA for the CDR3: TGCGCCAGCAGCCCGAAGGACCAAATCTATGAGCAGTTCTTC.

The genes are TRBV6-6 and TRBJ2-1; 10 bases agree with TRBD2. Germline V lookup: CDR1 MNHNY, CDR2 SVGAGI (reference sequence). This CDR3 has 12 amino acids. V was clipped by 5 bases and J by 12 bases; unmatched bases: 4. The CDR3 DNA reads TGTGCCAGCAGTCTAGCGGGAGTGGTGCAGTTCTTC. As protein: CASSLAGVVQFF.

The chain recombines TRBV27 with TRBJ2-7; 9 bases are shared with TRBD1. With V trimmed by 6 bases and J by 4 bases, 7 bases remained unmatched. The CDR3 spans 14 residues. Germline lookup yields CDR1 MNHEY and CDR2 SMNVEV (reference sequence). The CDR3 sequence is CASSPDRGYYEQYF. CDR3 DNA: TGTGCCAGCAGCCCTGACAGGGGGTATTACGAGCAGTACTTC.

This sequence joins TRBV30 and TRBJ2-5, with D possibly being TRBD1 (5 bases). This CDR3 region has 14 residues. V lost 1 base, J lost 5 bases, and 14 bases lay in between. CDR1 and CDR2 (germline): GTSNPN, SVGIG (reference sequence). CDR3 residues: CAWSGGSGYETQYF. CDR3 sequence (DNA): TGTGCCTGGAGTGGGGGTTCAGGGTACGAGACCCAGTACTTC.

The chain is built from TRBV14 and TRBJ2-2, with D maybe TRBD1 (5 bases). The CDR3 spans 17 residues. CDR1 is SGHDN and CDR2 is FVKESK in the germline V gene. Trimming took 1 base from V and 7 from J, leaving 19 bases between them. As DNA, the CDR3 is TGTGCCAGCAGCCAAGGATTCCCAGGGATGATCCTCGGGGAGCTGTTTTTT. Encoded protein: CASSQGFPGMILGELFF. Drawing the rest from reference TRBV14 and TRBJ2-2, the complete variable domain is EAGVTQFPSHSVIEKGQTVTLRCDPISGHDNLYWYRRVMGKEIKFLLHFVKESKQDESGMPNNRFLAERTGGTYSTLKVQPAELEDSGVYFCASSQGFPGMILGELFFGEGSRLTVL.

The genes are TRBV5-8 and TRBJ1-1; maybe TRBD1 (5 bases). The CDR3 extends over 16 amino acids. Trimming cost V 6 bases and J 1 base, with 19 bases left between them. From germline, CDR1 is SGHTS and CDR2 YDEGEE. The DNA for the CDR3 is TGTGCCAGCACCCCTCTCACGGGGCCAGAGAACACTGAAGCTTTCTTT. The encoded protein is CASTPLTGPENTEAFF.

For this clone: This same CDR3 is encoded by further DNA sequences in the sample. The V call is TRBV5-1, the J call TRBJ1-2, with D possibly TRBD1 on 6 matching bases. This CDR3 contains 14 residues. Trimming took off 0 bases at V and 2 bases at J, with 8 bases between the two ends. Germline V gene sequence: CDR1 SGHRS, CDR2 YFSETQ. The DNA for the CDR3 is TGCGCCAGCAGCTTGGGGACAGTGAACTATGGCTACACCTTC. Its protein is CASSLGTVNYGYTF.

This sequence joins TRBV4-3 and TRBJ1-1; no definite D call. The length of the CDR3 is 15 residues. With 4 bases removed from V and 4 bases from J, the gap between germline ends came to 16 bases. Germline CDR1 LGHNA, CDR2 YSLEER. The CDR3 spells CASSRRVKLGTEAFF. The CDR3 coding sequence is TGCGCCAGCAGCCGTCGCGTAAAGTTGGGCACTGAAGCTTTCTTT.

The V and J genes are TRBV25-1 and TRBJ2-7; 7 bases match TRBD1. This CDR3 contains 14 residues. V lost 2 bases and J lost 3; bases outside the gene matches: 4. The germline gives CDR1 MGHDK, CDR2 SYGVNS. The CDR3 here is CASSEGTENYEQYF. In DNA form, the CDR3 reads TGTGCCAGCAGTGAAGGGACAGAAAACTACGAGCAGTACTTC.